This T cell receptor beta chain comes out of a study of control samples from healthy donors and cancer patients (dated by TCRdb to 2018 to 2020). Reading from cysteine to phenylalanine, the CDR3 counts 14 amino acids. Just the 42-base CDR3 DNA is kept, in frame starting at base 1. The germline V gene encodes CDR1 GTSNPN and CDR2 SVGIG (reference sequence). V is pruned by 2 bases and J by 4 bases, leaving 5 bases of the junction without a gene match. Details on this clone: It lacks a known antigen. Nothing much larger sits one base from this clone, and base qualities are not available.

Receptors were amplified or captured by the immunoSEQ multiplex PCR assay. Here the immuneACCESS table is served through TCRdb, limited to in-frame sequences with V and J called. Missing clones are a known gap in these copies; in checked studies unresolved V genes cover under half, and the rest lacks a known reason. This sample gives approximately 170,000 clones in total; about 93% of them show up just once. Of the sample, roughly 3.9% is held by the ten largest clones. The receptor comes from a woman in her sixties or seventies in good health. This chain joins TRBV30 to TRBJ1-3, with 7 bases aligning to TRBD1. The material sequenced was blood. The DNA reads TGTGCCTGGAGTCCGAGGGACAGAGGAAACACCATATATTTT. Its protein reads: CAWSPRDRGNTIYF.